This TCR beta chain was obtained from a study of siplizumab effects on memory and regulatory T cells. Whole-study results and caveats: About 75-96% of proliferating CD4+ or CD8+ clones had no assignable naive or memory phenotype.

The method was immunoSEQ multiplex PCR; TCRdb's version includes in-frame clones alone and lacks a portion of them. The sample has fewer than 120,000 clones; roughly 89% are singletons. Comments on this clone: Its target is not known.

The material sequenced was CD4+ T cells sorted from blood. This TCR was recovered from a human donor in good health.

The CDR3 DNA reads as TGTGCCAGCTCACCACTTATTGGGGGCTCCTACGAGCAGTACTTC. The encoded protein is CASSPLIGGSYEQYF. The J gene is TRBJ2-5, the V gene TRBV18; D may match TRBD1 or TRBD2 (5 bases each). TRBJ2-7 matches the DNA end more closely, so the J call is doubtful. Germline V gene sequence: CDR1 KGHSH, CDR2 LQKENI. The CDR3 loop spans 15 amino acids.